This T cell receptor beta chain emerged from a study of read filtering for tumor transcriptome and immune sequencing. Study-wide background: Eight or nine patients were R-ISS I, 16 were R-ISS II, 6 or 7 were R-ISS III. General study points: Correlation between methods rose after single-read clonotypes were removed.

Germline CDR1 reads SGHAT; CDR2 reads FQNNGV. CDR3 length equals 15 residues. Molecular barcoded adaptors covering alpha/delta and beta/gamma chains were used on about 0.4 ug RNA. TCRdb redid the calling of the reads with MiXCR, one entry per CDR3 protein. The sample has more than 45,000 distinct CDR3 sequences; roughly 20% are singletons. For this clonotype: Antigen unknown. At one of its ends the junction is not consistent with the germline gene, which may arise from a read error.

The chain links TRBV11-2 to TRBJ2-3; 8 positions match TRBD1. The material sequenced was a population of CD138-negative cells sorted from bone marrow. This clonotype was sampled from a donor at least 40 years old with multiple myeloma. CDR3 region: CAGSRRGQVTDTQYF. DNA of the CDR3: TGTGCCGGCAGCCGCAGGGGGCAGGTCACAGATACGCAGTATTTT.